The clone carrying this TCR beta chain was detected only once. The source of the sample is a study of OX40 agonist ivuxolimab in advanced cancers. The data were produced by immunoSEQ multiplex PCR, yet TCRdb's version contains in-frame clones alone and is incomplete. The profile shows about 98,000 clones, 80% to 90% of them singletons. The CDR3 loop spans 14 amino acids. The sequence was obtained from an adult with an advanced solid tumor such as melanoma, head and neck, liver or kidney cancer. The rearrangement joins TRBV21-1 to TRBJ1-1. TRBV21-1 has pseudogene status. The sequences come from CD4+ or CD8+ T cells sorted from blood, collected in a trial of the OX40 agonist ivuxolimab. The CDR3 nucleotides are TGTGCCAGCAGCCCCCGTCGCCCGAACACTGAAGCTTTCTTT. It encodes CASSPRRPNTEAFF.